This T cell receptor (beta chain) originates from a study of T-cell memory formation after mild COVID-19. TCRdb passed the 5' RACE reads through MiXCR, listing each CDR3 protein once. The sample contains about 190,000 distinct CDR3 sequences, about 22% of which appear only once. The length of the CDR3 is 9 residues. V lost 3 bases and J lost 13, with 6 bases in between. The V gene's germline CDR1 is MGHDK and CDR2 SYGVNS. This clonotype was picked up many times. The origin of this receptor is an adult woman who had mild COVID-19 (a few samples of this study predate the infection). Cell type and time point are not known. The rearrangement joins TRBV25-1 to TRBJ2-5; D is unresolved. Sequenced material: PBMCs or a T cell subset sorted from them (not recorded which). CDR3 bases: TGTGCCAGCAGTGATCCTCCGTACTTC. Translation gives CASSDPPYF.